The clone carrying this TCR beta chain has at least ten counts. Germline assignment: CDR1 MGHRA and CDR2 YSYEKL. The CDR3 consists of 14 residues. V was pared by 1 base and J by 6 bases, with 10 bases between. These data originate in a study of blood T cells in healthy people across ages. Primers used in a second PCR of about 6 to 11 cycles were a sample-barcoded 5' primer and a J-beta primer mix. TCRdb passed the 5' RACE reads through MiXCR, listing each CDR3 protein once. The table shows 630,000 or so distinct CDR3 sequences, with approximately 30% occurring only once. Material: blood. The J gene is TRBJ2-1, the V gene TRBV4-1; D is uncertain. This receptor was identified in a woman older than 75 in good health. The CDR3 spells CASSQAGVRNEQFF. As DNA, the CDR3 is TGCGCCAGCAGCCAAGCCGGAGTACGCAATGAGCAGTTCTTC.